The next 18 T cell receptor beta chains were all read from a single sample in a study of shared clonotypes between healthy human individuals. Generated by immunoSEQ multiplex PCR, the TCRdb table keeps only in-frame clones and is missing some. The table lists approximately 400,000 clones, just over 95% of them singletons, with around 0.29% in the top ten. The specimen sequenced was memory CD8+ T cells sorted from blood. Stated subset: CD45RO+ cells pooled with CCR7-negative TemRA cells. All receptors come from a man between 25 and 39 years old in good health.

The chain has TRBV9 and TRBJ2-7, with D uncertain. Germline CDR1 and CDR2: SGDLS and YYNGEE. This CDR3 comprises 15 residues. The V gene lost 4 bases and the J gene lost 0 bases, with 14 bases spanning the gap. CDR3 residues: CASSPDPGSSYEQYF. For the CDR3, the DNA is TGTGCCAGCAGCCCAGACCCCGGAAGCTCCTACGAGCAGTACTTC.

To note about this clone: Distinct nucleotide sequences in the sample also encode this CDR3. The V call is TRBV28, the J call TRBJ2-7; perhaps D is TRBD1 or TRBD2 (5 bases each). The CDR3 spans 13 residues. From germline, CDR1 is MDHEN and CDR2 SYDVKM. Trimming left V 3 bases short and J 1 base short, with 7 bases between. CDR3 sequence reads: CASSFGASYEQYF. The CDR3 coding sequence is TGTGCCAGCAGTTTCGGGGCGTCCTACGAGCAGTACTTC.

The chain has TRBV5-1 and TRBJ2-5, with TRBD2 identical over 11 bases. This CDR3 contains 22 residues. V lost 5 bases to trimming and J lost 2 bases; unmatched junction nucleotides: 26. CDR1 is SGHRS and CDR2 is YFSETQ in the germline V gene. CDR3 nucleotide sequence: TGCGCCAGCAGTTTACCGGGACAGAGACCTCGGCTAGCGGGAGGAGGGCAAGAGACCCAGTACTTC. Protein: CASSLPGQRPRLAGGGQETQYF.

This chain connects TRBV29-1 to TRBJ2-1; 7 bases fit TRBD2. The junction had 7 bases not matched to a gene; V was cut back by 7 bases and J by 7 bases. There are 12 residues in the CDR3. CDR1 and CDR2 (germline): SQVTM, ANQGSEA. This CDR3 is CSAASGSNEQFF. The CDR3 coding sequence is TGCAGCGCTGCTAGCGGCTCTAATGAGCAGTTCTTC.

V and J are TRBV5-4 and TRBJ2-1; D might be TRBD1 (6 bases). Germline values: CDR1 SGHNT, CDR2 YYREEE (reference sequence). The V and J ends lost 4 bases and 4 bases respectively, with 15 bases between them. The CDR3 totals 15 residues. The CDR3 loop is CASSVGAALYNEQFF. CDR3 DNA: TGTGCCAGCAGCGTGGGGGCAGCGTTATACAATGAGCAGTTCTTC. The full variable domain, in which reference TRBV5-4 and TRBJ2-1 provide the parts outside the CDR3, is ETGVTQSPTHLIKTRGQQVTLRCSSQSGHNTVSWYQQALGQGPQFIFQYYREEENGRGNFPPRFSGLQFPNYSSELNVNALELDDSALYLCASSVGAALYNEQFFGPGTRLTVL.

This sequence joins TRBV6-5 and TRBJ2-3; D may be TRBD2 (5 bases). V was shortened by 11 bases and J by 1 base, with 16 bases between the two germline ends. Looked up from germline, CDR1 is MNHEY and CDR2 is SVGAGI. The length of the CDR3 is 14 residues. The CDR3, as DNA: TGTGCCTCAGGCGCTAGCCCTGGCACAGATACGCAGTATTTT. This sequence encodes CASGASPGTDTQYF.

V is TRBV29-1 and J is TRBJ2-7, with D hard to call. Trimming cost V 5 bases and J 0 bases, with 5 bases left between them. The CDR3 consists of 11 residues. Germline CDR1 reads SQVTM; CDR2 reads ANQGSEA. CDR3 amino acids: CSVNLSYEQYF. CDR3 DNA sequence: TGCAGCGTTAACCTCTCCTACGAGCAGTACTTC.

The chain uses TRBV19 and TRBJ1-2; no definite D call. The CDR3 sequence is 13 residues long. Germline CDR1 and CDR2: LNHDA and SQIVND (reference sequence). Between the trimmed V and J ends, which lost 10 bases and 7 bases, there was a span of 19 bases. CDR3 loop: CAISSSLWGGYTF. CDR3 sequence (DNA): TGTGCCATCTCAAGTAGTCTTTGGGGTGGCTACACCTTC.

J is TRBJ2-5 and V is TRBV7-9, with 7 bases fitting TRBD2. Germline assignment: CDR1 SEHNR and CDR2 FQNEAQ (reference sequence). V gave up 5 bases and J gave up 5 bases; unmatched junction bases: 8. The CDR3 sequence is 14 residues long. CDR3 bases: TGTGCCAGCAGCACGGGAGGACTCTCGGAGACCCAGTACTTC. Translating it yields CASSTGGLSETQYF.

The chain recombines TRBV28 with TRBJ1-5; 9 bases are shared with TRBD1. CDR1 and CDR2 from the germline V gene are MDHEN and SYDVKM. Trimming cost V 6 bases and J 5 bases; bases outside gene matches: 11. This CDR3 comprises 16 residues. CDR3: CASRIWDGTGYQPQHF. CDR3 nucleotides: TGTGCCAGCAGGATATGGGACGGGACAGGGTATCAGCCCCAGCATTTT.

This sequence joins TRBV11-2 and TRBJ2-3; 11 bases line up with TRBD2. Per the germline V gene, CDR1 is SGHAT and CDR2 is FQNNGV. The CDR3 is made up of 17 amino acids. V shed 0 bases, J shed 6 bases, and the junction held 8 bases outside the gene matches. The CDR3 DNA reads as TGTGCCAGCAGCTTAGATTTCCCTAGCGGGAGGTACGATACGCAGTATTTT. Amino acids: CASSLDFPSGRYDTQYF.

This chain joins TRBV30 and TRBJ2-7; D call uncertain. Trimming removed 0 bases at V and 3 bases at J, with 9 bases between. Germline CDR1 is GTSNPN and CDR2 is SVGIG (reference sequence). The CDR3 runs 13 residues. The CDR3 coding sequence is TGTGCCTGGAGTGTTAATTGGAGCTACGAGCAGTACTTC. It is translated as CAWSVNWSYEQYF.

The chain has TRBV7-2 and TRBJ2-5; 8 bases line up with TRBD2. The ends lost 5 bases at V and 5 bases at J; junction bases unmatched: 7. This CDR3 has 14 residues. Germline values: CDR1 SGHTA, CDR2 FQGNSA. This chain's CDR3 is CASSQAGVWETQYF. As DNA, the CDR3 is TGTGCCAGCAGCCAAGCGGGAGTCTGGGAGACCCAGTACTTC.

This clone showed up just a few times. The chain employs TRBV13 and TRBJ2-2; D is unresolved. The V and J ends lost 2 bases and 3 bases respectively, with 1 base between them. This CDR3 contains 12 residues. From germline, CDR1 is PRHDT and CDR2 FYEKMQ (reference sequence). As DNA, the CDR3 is TGTGCCAGCAGCTTACACACCGGGGAGCTGTTTTTT. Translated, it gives CASSLHTGELFF.

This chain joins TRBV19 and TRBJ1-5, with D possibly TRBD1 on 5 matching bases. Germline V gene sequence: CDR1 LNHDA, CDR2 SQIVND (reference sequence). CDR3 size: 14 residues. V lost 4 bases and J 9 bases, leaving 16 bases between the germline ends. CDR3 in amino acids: CASSRGTDARPQHF. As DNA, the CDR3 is TGTGCCAGTAGTAGAGGGACGGACGCCCGGCCCCAGCATTTT. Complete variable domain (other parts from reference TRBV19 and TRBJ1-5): DGGITQSPKYLFRKEGQNVTLSCEQNLNHDAMYWYRQDPGQGLRLIYYSQIVNDFQKGDIAEGYSVSREKKESFPLTVTSAQKNPTAFYLCASSRGTDARPQHFGDGTRLSIL.

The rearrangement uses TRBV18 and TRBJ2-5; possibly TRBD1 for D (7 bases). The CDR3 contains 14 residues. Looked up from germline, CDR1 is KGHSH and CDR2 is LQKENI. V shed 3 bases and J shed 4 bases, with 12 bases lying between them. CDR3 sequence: CASSPRRGPETQYF. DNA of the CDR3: TGTGCCAGCTCACCTCGGAGGGGGCCAGAGACCCAGTACTTC. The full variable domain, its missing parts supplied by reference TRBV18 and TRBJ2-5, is NAGVMQNPRHLVRRRGQEARLRCSPMKGHSHVYWYRQLPEEGLKFMVYLQKENIIDESGMPKERFSAEFPKEGPSILRIQQVVRGDSAAYFCASSPRRGPETQYFGPGTRLLVL.

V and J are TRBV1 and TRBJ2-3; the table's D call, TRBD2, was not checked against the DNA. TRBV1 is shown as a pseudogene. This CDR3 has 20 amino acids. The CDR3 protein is CTSSQLYGASGRDSTDTQYF. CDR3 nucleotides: TGCACCAGCAGCCAACTCTACGGGGCTAGCGGGAGAGACAGCACAGATACGCAGTATTTT.

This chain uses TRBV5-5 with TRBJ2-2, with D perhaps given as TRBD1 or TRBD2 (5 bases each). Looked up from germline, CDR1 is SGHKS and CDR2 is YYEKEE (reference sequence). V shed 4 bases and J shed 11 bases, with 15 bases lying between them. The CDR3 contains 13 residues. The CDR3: CASSAPGPGELFF. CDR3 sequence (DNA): TGTGCCAGCAGCGCACCGGGGCCGGGAGAGCTGTTTTTT.